This entry lists 3 T cell receptor beta chains sequenced from one sample in a study of tumor-infiltrating lymphocytes in primary liver carcinoma. From unsorted bulk tissue weighing roughly 19-34 mg, DNA and RNA were co-extracted. From approximately 0.5 ug of total RNA, TCR beta-specific cDNA was reverse-transcribed using a constant-region primer. Researchers made the TCR beta libraries by running three nested multiplex PCR rounds with slightly modified ARM-PCR. Each of the first two PCR rounds ran 9 to 11 cycles with TRBV1-TRBV30 forward and C-beta reverse primers. TCRdb reprocessed the multiplex PCR reads via MiXCR and lists one record per CDR3 protein. In the table there are more than 95,000 distinct CDR3 sequences, around 84% of which are singletons. The sample consisted of liver tumor tissue from sampling region 3. As to subset: tumor region T3, left-lateral pole. The receptors come from a man aged 35-49 years with primary liver carcinoma and hepatitis B virus infection.

DNA of the CDR3: TGTGCCAGCACAATGTTGGTCTCTCGGACCAACGTCCTGACTTTC. Protein product: CASTMLVSRTNVLTF. The chain carries TRBV6-6 and TRBJ2-6; the D is unclear. Deletions cut 7 bases from V and 8 bases from J, with 18 bases between. Germline lookup yields CDR1 MNHNY and CDR2 SVGAGI (reference sequence). The CDR3 is 15 amino acids.

A remark on this clonotype: A read error may account for a junction end that differs from germline. The V and J genes are TRBV25-1 and TRBJ1-4; 7 positions agree with TRBD1. Germline CDR1 MGHDK, CDR2 SYGVNS. CDR3 length equals 14 residues. CDR3 DNA sequence: TGTGCCAGCAGTGTGATCGTGGGGACAGAAAAACCGTTTTTT. Its translation: CASSVIVGTEKPFF. The whole variable domain, filled in from reference TRBV25-1 and TRBJ1-4, reads EADIYQTPRYLVIGTGKKITLECSQTMGHDKMYWYQQDPGMELHLIHYSYGVNSTEKGDLSSESTVSRIRTEHFPLTLESARPSHTSQYLCASSVIVGTEKPFFGSGTQLSVL.

This clonotype appeared once. Sequence at one end of the junction differs from germline and may be a read error. The CDR3 sequence: CTNSPPGQNNSPFHF. CDR3 DNA sequence: TGTACCAACAGTCCGCCGGGACAGAATAATTCACCCTTCCACTTT. V gene TRBV12-3 or TRBV12-4 combines with J gene TRBJ1-6; 7 bases are a match to TRBD1. The CDR3 has 15 residues.